This T cell receptor beta chain is drawn from a study of blood T cell repertoires in COVID-19. The table came from immunoSEQ multiplex PCR; TCRdb's copy has only in-frame clones and leaves some out. The table shows 100,000 to 110,000 clones, with about 80% occurring only once. The receptor was derived from a man aged 65-85 years with active or convalescent COVID-19. The specimen was peripheral blood.

The CDR3 coding sequence is TGTGCCAGCAGTGAAGAGCGGCAGCTCTGGGGAGGAAACACCATATATTTT. Its translation: CASSEERQLWGGNTIYF. The V gene is TRBV6-1, the J gene TRBJ1-3; D not certain. Germline values: CDR1 MNHNS, CDR2 SASEGT. The CDR3 contains 17 residues. The ends were cut back, 1 base at V and 4 bases at J, with 17 bases in the middle.